Listed here are 2 T cell receptor beta chains from one sample, sequenced in a study of blood T cell repertoires in COVID-19. Measured with immunoSEQ multiplex PCR; TCRdb has only the in-frame clones, and not every one. The data show fewer than 250,000 clones, about 76% seen once. Specimen: PBMCs or T cells enriched from blood (not recorded which). These receptors were taken from a woman aged 50 to 60 with acute COVID-19.

This clone was counted only a few times. The CDR3 reads CASRPAPPGANTGELFF. The CDR3, as DNA: TGCGCCAGCAGACCTGCACCTCCGGGAGCTAACACCGGGGAGCTGTTTTTT. V is TRBV4-3 and J is TRBJ2-2, with D perhaps matching TRBD2 (6 bases). Germline CDR1 reads LGHNA; CDR2 reads YSLEER. Trimming removed 6 bases from V and 2 bases from J, with 19 bases in between. This CDR3 has 17 residues.

The CDR3 nucleotides read TGTGCCAGCAGCTTAGGAGGACAGGGTACGAATGAGCAGTTCTTC. It yields the protein CASSLGGQGTNEQFF. The chain couples TRBV7-2 to TRBJ2-1, with TRBD1 identical over 8 bases. This CDR3 contains 15 residues. V shed 1 base and J 7 bases; nucleotides not matched to a gene: 6. Germline V CDR1 and CDR2: SGHTA, FQGNSA. The full variable domain, its missing parts supplied by reference TRBV7-2 and TRBJ2-1, is GAGVSQSPSNKVTEKGKDVELRCDPISGHTALYWYRQSLGQGLEFLIYFQGNSAPDKSGLPSDRFSAERTGGSVSTLTIQRTQQEDSAVYLCASSLGGQGTNEQFFGPGTRLTVL.